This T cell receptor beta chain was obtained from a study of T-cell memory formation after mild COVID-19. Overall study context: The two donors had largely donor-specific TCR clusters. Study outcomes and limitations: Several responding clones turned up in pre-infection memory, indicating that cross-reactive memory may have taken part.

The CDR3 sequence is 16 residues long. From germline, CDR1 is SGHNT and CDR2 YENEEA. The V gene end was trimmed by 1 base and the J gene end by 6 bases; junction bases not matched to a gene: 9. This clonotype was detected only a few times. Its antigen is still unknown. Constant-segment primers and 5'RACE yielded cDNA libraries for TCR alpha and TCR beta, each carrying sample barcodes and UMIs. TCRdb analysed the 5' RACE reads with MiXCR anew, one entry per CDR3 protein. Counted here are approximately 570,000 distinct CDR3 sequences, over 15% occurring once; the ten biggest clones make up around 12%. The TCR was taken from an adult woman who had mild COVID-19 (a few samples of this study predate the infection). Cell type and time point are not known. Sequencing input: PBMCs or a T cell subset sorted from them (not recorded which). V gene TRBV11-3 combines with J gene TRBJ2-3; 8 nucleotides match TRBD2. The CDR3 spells CASSLVSGTRVDTQYF. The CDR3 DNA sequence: TGTGCCAGCAGCTTAGTTAGCGGGACTAGAGTGGATACGCAGTATTTT.